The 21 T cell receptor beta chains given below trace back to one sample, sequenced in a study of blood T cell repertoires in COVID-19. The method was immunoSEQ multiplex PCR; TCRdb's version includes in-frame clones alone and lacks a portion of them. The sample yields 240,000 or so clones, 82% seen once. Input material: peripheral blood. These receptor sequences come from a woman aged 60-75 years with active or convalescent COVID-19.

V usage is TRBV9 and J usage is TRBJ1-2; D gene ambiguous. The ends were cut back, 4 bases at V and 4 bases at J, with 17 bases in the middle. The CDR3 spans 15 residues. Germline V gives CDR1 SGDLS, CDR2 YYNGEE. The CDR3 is CASSPRSSRSYGYTF. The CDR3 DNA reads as TGTGCCAGCAGCCCAAGAAGCTCGAGGTCCTATGGCTACACCTTC. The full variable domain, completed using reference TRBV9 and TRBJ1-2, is DSGVTQTPKHLITATGQRVTLRCSPRSGDLSVYWYQQSLDQGLQFLIQYYNGEERAKGNILERFSAQQFPDLHSELNLSSLELGDSALYFCASSPRSSRSYGYTFGSGTRLTVV.

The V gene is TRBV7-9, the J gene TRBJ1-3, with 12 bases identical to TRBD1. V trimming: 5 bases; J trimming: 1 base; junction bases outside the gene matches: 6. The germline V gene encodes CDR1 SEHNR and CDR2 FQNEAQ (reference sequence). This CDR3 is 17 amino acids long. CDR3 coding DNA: TGTGCCAGCAGCCCCTGGGACAGGGGGCATTCTGGAAACACCATATATTTT. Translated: CASSPWDRGHSGNTIYF.

Here the CDR3 reads CASSLSRKGGGATTEAFF. CDR3 in DNA: TGTGCCAGCAGTTTATCGAGAAAAGGGGGGGGCGCAACAACTGAAGCTTTCTTT. The chain recombines TRBV27 with TRBJ1-1; maybe TRBD1 (6 bases). Germline V gene sequence: CDR1 MNHEY, CDR2 SMNVEV (reference sequence). The germline V and J ends were trimmed by 0 bases and 5 bases, with 22 bases remaining between them. The CDR3 length is 18 residues.

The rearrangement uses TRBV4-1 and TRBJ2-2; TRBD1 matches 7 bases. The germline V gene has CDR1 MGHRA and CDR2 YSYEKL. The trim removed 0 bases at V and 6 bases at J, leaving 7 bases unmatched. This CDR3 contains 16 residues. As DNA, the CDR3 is TGCGCCAGCAGCCAAGACAGGGGGTCGAATGCCGGGGAGCTGTTTTTT. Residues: CASSQDRGSNAGELFF.

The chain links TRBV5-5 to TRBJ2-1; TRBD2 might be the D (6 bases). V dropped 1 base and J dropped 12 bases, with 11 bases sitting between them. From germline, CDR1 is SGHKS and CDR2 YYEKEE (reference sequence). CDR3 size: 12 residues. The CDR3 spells CASSLLEGMQFF. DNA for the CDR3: TGTGCCAGCAGCTTGTTGGAGGGCATGCAGTTCTTC. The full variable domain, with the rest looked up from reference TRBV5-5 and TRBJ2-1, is DAGVTQSPTHLIKTRGQQVTLRCSPISGHKSVSWYQQVLGQGPQFIFQYYEKEERGRGNFPDRFSARQFPNYSSELNVNALLLGDSALYLCASSLLEGMQFFGPGTRLTVL.

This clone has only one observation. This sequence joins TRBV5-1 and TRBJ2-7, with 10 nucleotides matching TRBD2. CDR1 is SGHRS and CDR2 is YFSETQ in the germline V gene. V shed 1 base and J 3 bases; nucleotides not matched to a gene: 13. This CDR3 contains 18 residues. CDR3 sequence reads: CASSLRPSGGQNGYEQYF. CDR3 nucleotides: TGCGCCAGCAGCTTGCGCCCTAGCGGGGGCCAAAACGGCTACGAGCAGTACTTC.

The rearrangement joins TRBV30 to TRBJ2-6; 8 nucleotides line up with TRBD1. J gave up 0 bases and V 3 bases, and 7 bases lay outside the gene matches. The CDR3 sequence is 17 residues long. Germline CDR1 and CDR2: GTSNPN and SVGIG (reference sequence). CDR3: CAWSGDRLSSGANVLTF. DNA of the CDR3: TGTGCCTGGAGCGGGGACAGGCTAAGCTCTGGGGCCAACGTCCTGACTTTC. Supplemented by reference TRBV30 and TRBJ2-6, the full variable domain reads SQTIHQWPATLVQPVGSPLSLECTVEGTSNPNLYWYRQAAGRGLQLLFYSVGIGQISSEVPQNLSASRPQDRQFILSSKKLLLSDSGFYLCAWSGDRLSSGANVLTFGAGSRLTVL.

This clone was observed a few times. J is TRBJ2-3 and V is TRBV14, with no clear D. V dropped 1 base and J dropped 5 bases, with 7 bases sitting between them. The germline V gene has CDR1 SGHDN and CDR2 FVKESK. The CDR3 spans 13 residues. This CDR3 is CASSQVGVDTQYF. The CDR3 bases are TGTGCCAGCAGCCAAGTCGGTGTAGATACGCAGTATTTT.

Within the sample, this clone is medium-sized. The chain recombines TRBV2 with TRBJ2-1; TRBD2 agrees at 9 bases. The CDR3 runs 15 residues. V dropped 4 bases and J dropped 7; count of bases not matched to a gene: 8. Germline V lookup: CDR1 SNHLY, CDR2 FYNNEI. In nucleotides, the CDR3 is TGTGCCAGCAGTGGTCGCGGGGGGGCCGGGAATGAGCAGTTCTTC. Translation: CASSGRGGAGNEQFF.

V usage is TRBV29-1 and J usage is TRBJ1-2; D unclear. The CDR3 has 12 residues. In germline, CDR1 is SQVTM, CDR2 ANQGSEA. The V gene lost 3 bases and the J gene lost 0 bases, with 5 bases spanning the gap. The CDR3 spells CSVEAANYGYTF. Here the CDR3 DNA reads TGCAGCGTTGAGGCTGCTAACTATGGCTACACCTTC.

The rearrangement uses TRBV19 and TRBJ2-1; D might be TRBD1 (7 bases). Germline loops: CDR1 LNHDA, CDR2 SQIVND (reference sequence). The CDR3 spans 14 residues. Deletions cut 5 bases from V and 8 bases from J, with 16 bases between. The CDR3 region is CASSSGGSFDEQFF. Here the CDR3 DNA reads TGTGCCAGTAGTTCAGGGGGGTCATTCGATGAGCAGTTCTTC. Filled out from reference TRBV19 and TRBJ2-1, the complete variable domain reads DGGITQSPKYLFRKEGQNVTLSCEQNLNHDAMYWYRQDPGQGLRLIYYSQIVNDFQKGDIAEGYSVSREKKESFPLTVTSAQKNPTAFYLCASSSGGSFDEQFFGPGTRLTVL.

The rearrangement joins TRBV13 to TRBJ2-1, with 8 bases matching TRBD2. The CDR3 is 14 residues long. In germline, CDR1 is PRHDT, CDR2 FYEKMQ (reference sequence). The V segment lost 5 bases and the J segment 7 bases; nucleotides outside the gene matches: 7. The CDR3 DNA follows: TGTGCCAGCAGCCCCCGGGAGGGAGTTAATGAGCAGTTCTTC. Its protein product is CASSPREGVNEQFF.

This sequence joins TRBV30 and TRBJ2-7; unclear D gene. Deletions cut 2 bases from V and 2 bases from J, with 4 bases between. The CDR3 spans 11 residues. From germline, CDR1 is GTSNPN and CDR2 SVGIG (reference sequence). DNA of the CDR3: TGTGCCTGGAGTCCCGCCTACGAGCAGTACTTC. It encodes CAWSPAYEQYF.

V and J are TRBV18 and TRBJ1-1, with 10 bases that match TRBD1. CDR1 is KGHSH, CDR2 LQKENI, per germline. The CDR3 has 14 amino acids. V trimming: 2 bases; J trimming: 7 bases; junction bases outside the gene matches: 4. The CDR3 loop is CASSPTTGGFEAFF. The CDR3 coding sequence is TGTGCCAGCTCACCAACGACAGGGGGCTTTGAAGCTTTCTTT.

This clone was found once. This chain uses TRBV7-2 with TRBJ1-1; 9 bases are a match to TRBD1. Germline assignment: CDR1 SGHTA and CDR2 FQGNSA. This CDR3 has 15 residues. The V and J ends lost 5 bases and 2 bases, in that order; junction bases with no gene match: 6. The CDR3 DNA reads TGTGCCAGCAGCCAACGGACAGGGGTAAACACTGAAGCTTTCTTT. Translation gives CASSQRTGVNTEAFF.

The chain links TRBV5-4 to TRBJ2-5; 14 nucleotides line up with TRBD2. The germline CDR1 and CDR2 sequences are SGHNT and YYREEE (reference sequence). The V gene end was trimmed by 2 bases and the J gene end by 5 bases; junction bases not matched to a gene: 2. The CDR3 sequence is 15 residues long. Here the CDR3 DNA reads TGTGCCAGCAGCTTATGGACTAGCGGGGGGGAGACCCAGTACTTC. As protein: CASSLWTSGGETQYF.

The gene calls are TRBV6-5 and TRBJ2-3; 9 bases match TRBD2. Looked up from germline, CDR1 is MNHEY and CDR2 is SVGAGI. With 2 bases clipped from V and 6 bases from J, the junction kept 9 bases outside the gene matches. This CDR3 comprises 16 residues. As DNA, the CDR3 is TGTGCCAGCAGTTACGTTGGGACTAGCAGCCGCGATACGCAGTATTTT. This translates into CASSYVGTSSRDTQYF.

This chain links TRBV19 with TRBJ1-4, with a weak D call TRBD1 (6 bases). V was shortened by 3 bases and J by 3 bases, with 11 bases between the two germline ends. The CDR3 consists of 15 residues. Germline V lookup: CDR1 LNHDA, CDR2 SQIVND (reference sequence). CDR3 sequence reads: CASSIRGEANEKLFF. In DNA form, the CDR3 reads TGTGCCAGTAGTATCAGGGGTGAGGCTAATGAAAAACTGTTTTTT.

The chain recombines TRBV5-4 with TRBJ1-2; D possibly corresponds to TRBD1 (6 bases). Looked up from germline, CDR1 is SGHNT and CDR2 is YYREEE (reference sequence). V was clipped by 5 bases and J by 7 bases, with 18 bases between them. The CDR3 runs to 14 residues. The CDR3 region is CASRVGQREGGYTF. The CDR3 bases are TGTGCCAGCAGAGTTGGACAGAGGGAAGGTGGCTACACCTTC.

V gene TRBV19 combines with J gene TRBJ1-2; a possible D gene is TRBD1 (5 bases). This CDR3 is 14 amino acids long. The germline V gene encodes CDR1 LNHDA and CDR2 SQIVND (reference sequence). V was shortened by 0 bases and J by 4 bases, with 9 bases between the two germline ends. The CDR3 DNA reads TGTGCCAGTAGTATAGACAGGGATGGCTATGGCTACACCTTC. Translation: CASSIDRDGYGYTF.

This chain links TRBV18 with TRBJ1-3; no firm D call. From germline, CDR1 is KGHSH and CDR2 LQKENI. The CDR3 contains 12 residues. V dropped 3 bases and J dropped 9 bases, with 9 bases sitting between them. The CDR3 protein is CASSPQSGTIYF. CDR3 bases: TGTGCCAGCTCACCCCAATCGGGCACCATATATTTT.